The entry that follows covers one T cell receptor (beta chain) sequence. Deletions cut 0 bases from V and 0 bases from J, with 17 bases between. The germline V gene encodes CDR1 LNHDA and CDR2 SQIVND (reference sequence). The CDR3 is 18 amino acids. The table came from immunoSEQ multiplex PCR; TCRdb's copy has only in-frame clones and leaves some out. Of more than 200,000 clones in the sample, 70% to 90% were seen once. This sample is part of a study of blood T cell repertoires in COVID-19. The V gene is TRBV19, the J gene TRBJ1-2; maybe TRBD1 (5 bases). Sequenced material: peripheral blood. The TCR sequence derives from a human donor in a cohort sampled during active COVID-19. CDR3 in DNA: TGTGCCAGTAGTATAGACGCACGCACAGGTCTTGCTAACTATGGCTACACCTTC. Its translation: CASSIDARTGLANYGYTF.